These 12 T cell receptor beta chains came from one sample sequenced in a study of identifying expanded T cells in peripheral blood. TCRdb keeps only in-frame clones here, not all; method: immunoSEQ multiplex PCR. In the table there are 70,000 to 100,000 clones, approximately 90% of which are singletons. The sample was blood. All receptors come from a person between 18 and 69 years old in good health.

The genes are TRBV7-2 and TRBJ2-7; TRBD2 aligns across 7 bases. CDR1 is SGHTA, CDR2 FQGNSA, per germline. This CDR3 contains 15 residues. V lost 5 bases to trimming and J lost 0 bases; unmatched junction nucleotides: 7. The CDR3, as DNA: TGTGCCAGCAGCCCAGCGGGGTTTAGCTCCTACGAGCAGTACTTC. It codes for CASSPAGFSSYEQYF.

CDR3 region: CASSPQPVGQGSFEQFF. In DNA form, the CDR3 reads TGCGCCAGCAGCCCCCAACCGGTGGGACAGGGGAGTTTTGAGCAGTTCTTC. The rearrangement uses TRBV4-3 and TRBJ2-1; 10 nucleotides match TRBD1. CDR3 length: 17 residues. V was clipped by 4 bases and J by 9 bases; unmatched bases: 15. Per germline, CDR1 LGHNA and CDR2 YSLEER.

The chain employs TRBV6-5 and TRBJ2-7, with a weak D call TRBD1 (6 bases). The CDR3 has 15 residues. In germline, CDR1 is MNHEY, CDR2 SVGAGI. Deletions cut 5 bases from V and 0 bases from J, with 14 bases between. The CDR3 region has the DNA TGTGCCAGCAGTACTACAGGGCCGAGCTCCTACGAGCAGTACTTC. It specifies CASSTTGPSSYEQYF.

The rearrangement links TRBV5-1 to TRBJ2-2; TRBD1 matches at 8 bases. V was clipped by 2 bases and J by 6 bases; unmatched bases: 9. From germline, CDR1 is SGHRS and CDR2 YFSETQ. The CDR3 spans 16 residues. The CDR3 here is CASSLMTGDISGELFF. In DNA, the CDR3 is TGCGCCAGCAGCTTAATGACAGGGGATATTTCCGGGGAGCTGTTTTTT.

CDR3 sequence (DNA): TGTGCCAGCAGTCGGTCGACAGGGGAGTACGAAAAACTGTTTTTT. Translation gives CASSRSTGEYEKLFF. The V gene is TRBV2, the J gene TRBJ1-4, with TRBD1 matching over 8 bases. Losses at the gene ends were 5 bases for V and 8 bases for J; bases not matched to a gene: 10. The CDR3 spans 15 residues. CDR1 and CDR2 (germline): SNHLY, FYNNEI.

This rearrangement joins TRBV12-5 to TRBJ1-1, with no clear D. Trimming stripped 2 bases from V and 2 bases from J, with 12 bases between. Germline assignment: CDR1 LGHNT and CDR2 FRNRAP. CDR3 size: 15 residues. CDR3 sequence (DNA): TGTGCTAGTGGTTTGACGGTCTCGATTAACACTGAAGCTTTCTTT. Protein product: CASGLTVSINTEAFF.

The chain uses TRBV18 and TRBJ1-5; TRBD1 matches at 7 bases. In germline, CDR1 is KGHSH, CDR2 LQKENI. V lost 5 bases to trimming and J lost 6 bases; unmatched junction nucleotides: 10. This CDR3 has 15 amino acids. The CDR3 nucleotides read TGTGCCAGCTCAGCCGACAGGGTCGGGATTCAGCCCCAGCATTTT. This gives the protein CASSADRVGIQPQHF.

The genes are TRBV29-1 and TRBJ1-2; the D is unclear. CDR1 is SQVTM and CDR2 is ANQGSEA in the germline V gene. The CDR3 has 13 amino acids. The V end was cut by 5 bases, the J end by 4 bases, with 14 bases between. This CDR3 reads CSVSRGVGYGYTF. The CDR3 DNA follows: TGCAGCGTTTCCCGGGGAGTCGGCTATGGCTACACCTTC.

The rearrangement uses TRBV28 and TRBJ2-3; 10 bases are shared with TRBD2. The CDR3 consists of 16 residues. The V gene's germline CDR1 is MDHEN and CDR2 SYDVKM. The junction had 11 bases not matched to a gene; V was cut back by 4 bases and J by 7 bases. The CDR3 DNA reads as TGTGCCAGCAGTTCGGCAGCGGGGGGGCTTTTAAATACGCAGTATTTT. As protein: CASSSAAGGLLNTQYF.

Here the CDR3 DNA reads TGTGCCATCAGCGACCGGGACAGGGGGGTTCCCTACGAGCAGTACTTC. It codes for CAISDRDRGVPYEQYF. The chain has TRBV10-3 and TRBJ2-7, with 11 bases matching TRBD1. The length of the CDR3 is 16 residues. The germline gives CDR1 ENHRY, CDR2 SYGVKD. The trim removed 6 bases at V and 2 bases at J, leaving 9 bases unmatched.

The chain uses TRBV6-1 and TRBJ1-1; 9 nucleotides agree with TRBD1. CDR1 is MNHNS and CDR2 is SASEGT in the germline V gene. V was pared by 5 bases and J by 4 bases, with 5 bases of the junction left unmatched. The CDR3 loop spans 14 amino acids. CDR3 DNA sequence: TGTGCCAGCAGTCAACAGGGGGCAGGCACTGAAGCTTTCTTT. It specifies CASSQQGAGTEAFF.

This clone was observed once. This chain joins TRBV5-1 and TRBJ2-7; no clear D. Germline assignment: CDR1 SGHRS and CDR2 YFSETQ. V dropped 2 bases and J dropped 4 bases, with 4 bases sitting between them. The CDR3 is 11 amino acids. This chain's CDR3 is CASSFGYEQYF. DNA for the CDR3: TGCGCCAGCAGCTTCGGATACGAGCAGTACTTC.